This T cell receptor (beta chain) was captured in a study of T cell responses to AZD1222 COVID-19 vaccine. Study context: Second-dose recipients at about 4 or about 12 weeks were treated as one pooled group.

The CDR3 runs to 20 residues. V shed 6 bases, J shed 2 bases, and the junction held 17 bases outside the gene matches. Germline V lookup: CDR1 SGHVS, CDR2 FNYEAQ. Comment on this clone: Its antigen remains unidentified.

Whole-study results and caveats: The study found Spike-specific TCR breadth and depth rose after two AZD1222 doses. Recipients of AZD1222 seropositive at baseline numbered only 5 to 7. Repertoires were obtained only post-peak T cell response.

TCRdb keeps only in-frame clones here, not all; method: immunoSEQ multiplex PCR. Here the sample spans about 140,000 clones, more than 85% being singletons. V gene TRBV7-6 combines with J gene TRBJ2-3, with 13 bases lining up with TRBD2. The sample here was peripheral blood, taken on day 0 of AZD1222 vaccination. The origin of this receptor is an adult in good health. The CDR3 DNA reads TGTGCCAGCAGTCCAACGGGACTAGCGGGATTCGGGGGTATCACAGATACGCAGTATTTT. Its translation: CASSPTGLAGFGGITDTQYF.